These 25 T cell receptor beta chains were sequenced from one sample in a study of control samples from healthy donors and cancer patients. Repertoires were generated with immunoSEQ multiplex PCR, while TCRdb's copy carries only in-frame clones and drops some. The sample has about 120,000 clones, just over 90% seen once. Sequencing was carried out using PBMCs. The receptor set was obtained from a man aged 45-65 years with head and neck cancer.

The genes are TRBV28 and TRBJ1-6; D unresolved. Germline CDR1 reads MDHEN; CDR2 reads SYDVKM. CDR3 size: 16 residues. With 4 bases removed from V and 10 bases from J, the gap between germline ends came to 20 bases. CDR3 DNA: TGTGCCAGCAGTTCTGGGGAGCGGGTACTCGCCTCACCCCTCCACTTT. Amino acid sequence: CASSSGERVLASPLHF.

The rearrangement links TRBV5-4 to TRBJ2-7, with D perhaps matching TRBD1 (5 bases). The germline V and J ends were trimmed by 3 bases and 4 bases, with 17 bases remaining between them. Per the germline V gene, CDR1 is SGHNT and CDR2 is YYREEE (reference sequence). There are 15 residues in the CDR3. CDR3 sequence: CASSSAPQGQYEQYF. In DNA form, the CDR3 reads TGTGCCAGCAGCTCCGCGCCCCAGGGCCAGTACGAGCAGTACTTC. Drawing the rest from reference TRBV5-4 and TRBJ2-7, the complete variable domain is ETGVTQSPTHLIKTRGQQVTLRCSSQSGHNTVSWYQQALGQGPQFIFQYYREEENGRGNFPPRFSGLQFPNYSSELNVNALELDDSALYLCASSSAPQGQYEQYFGPGTRLTVT.

V gene TRBV7-2 combines with J gene TRBJ2-7; maybe TRBD1 (6 bases). The CDR3 runs 15 residues. CDR1 and CDR2 (germline): SGHTA, FQGNSA. V was clipped by 4 bases and J by 2 bases, with 15 bases between them. The CDR3, as DNA: TGTGCCAGCAGCTCGCCAGGGGCCCCAACCTACGAGCAGTACTTC. Its protein product is CASSSPGAPTYEQYF.

The rearrangement links TRBV2 to TRBJ1-2, with D tentatively TRBD1 (5 bases). V gave up 3 bases and J gave up 4 bases, with 15 bases separating them. Germline V gives CDR1 SNHLY, CDR2 FYNNEI. The CDR3 has 15 residues. This CDR3 reads CASSERGRQGYGYTF. CDR3 DNA: TGTGCCAGCAGTGAGAGAGGAAGGCAGGGCTATGGCTACACCTTC.

This clone is a singleton in its sample. V gene TRBV28 combines with J gene TRBJ1-2, with D tentatively TRBD1 (6 bases). This CDR3 is 11 amino acids long. CDR1 is MDHEN, CDR2 SYDVKM, per germline. V lost 8 bases and J lost 6, with 10 bases in between. CDR3 DNA: TGTGCCAGCGACACAGGGAATGGCTACACCTTC. Protein: CASDTGNGYTF.

To note about this clone: Likely a read error: the CDR3 ends without its conserved phenylalanine or tryptophan. The DNA is left out, because the CDR3 cannot be placed on it with certainty; the CDR3 is given as TCRdb lists it. CDR3 in amino acids: CASSARRRTV. The gene calls are TRBV9 and TRBJ1-1; the table's D call of TRBD1 was not tested on the DNA. The CDR3 totals 10 residues, both ends included. Germline CDR1 reads SGDLS; CDR2 reads YYNGEE.

The V and J genes are TRBV4-2 and TRBJ1-6, with D possibly matching TRBD1 (6 bases). V lost 2 bases and J lost 10, with 18 bases in between. The CDR3 covers 16 residues. CDR1 is LGHNA, CDR2 YNFKEQ, per germline. The CDR3 sequence: CASSQPGTHRVSPLHF. In nucleotides, the CDR3 is TGTGCCAGCAGCCAACCCGGGACACATCGCGTGTCACCCCTCCACTTT.

The chain carries TRBV28 and TRBJ2-4; possibly TRBD1 or TRBD2 for D (5 bases each). Deletions cut 5 bases from V and 8 bases from J, with 16 bases between. Germline assignment: CDR1 MDHEN and CDR2 SYDVKM. The CDR3 is 14 residues long. The CDR3 DNA sequence: TGTGCCAGCAGTCTGGACGGGACCAGGGACATTCAGTACTTC. Its translation: CASSLDGTRDIQYF.

The rearrangement joins TRBV28 to TRBJ2-7; unclear D gene. In germline, CDR1 is MDHEN, CDR2 SYDVKM. Trimming shortened V by 1 base and J by 0 bases, and 10 bases separated the two germline ends. The length of the CDR3 is 15 residues. The CDR3 coding sequence is TGTGCCAGCAGTTTATCCCCCCCGAGCTCCTACGAGCAGTACTTC. Amino acids: CASSLSPPSSYEQYF.

This clone was detected only once. V and J are TRBV6-5 and TRBJ1-2, with D possibly being TRBD1 (5 bases). Germline CDR1 and CDR2: MNHEY and SVGAGI. V lost 6 bases and J lost 4, with 12 bases in between. This CDR3 contains 13 residues. The CDR3 spells CASRPGQIYGYTF. DNA of the CDR3: TGTGCCAGCAGACCAGGGCAGATCTATGGCTACACCTTC.

The genes are TRBV6-2 or TRBV6-3 and TRBJ1-5; D is perhaps TRBD1 (5 bases). The V and J ends lost 5 bases and 5 bases respectively, with 16 bases between them. The CDR3 extends over 15 amino acids. CDR1 is MNHEY, CDR2 SVGEGT, per germline. The CDR3: CASSPRGDPDQPQHF. DNA for the CDR3: TGTGCCAGCAGTCCCCGGGGGGACCCTGATCAGCCCCAGCATTTT.

The rearrangement links TRBV4-3 to TRBJ1-5; 7 bases match TRBD1. V shed 5 bases and J 2 bases; nucleotides not matched to a gene: 6. Germline lookup yields CDR1 LGHNA and CDR2 YSLEER. The CDR3 has 15 amino acids. The CDR3 sequence: CASSKTTGGNQPQHF. CDR3 DNA sequence: TGCGCCAGCAGCAAGACAACAGGGGGCAATCAGCCCCAGCATTTT.

The chain joins TRBV2 to TRBJ2-5; TRBD1 matches 9 bases. Trimming at V came to 8 bases and at J to 4 bases, leaving 11 bases not matched to a gene. The CDR3 covers 15 residues. The V gene's germline CDR1 is SNHLY and CDR2 FYNNEI. CDR3 region: CASHRDRASGETQYF. CDR3 sequence (DNA): TGTGCCAGCCACCGGGACAGGGCTTCAGGAGAGACCCAGTACTTC.

This CDR3 reads CASSFDRDRSYEQYF. CDR3 nucleotide sequence: TGTGCCAGCAGCTTCGACAGGGATAGATCCTACGAGCAGTACTTC. The genes are TRBV7-7 and TRBJ2-7; 7 bases fit TRBD1. CDR3 length: 15 amino acids. The J segment lost 1 base and the V segment lost 3 bases, leaving 6 bases of the junction unmatched. CDR1 is SSHAT, CDR2 FNYEAQ, per germline (reference sequence).

V and J are TRBV6-2 or TRBV6-3 and TRBJ1-6; D uncertain. The V gene lost 6 bases and the J gene lost 7 bases, with 10 bases spanning the gap. The CDR3 contains 13 residues. The germline V gene encodes CDR1 MNHEY and CDR2 SVGEGT. The DNA of the CDR3 is TGTGCCAGCAGCTGGACGTCAAATTCACCCCTCCACTTT. It codes for CASSWTSNSPLHF.

This clone was found once. Other nucleotide sequences in the sample specify the same CDR3. The chain links TRBV7-9 to TRBJ1-1; weak D call: TRBD1 (5 bases). CDR1 and CDR2 from the germline V gene are SEHNR and FQNEAQ (reference sequence). V was pared by 5 bases and J by 1 base, with 8 bases between. The CDR3 is made up of 13 amino acids. The CDR3 reads CASSLQGNTEAFF. The CDR3 DNA follows: TGTGCCAGCAGCCTCCAGGGGAACACTGAAGCTTTCTTT.

In this sample, this clone turned up once. The gene calls are TRBV3-1 (or the pseudogene TRBV3-2) and TRBJ2-3; 9 bases line up with TRBD2. The CDR3 runs 14 residues. With V trimmed by 4 bases and J by 1 base, 0 bases remained unmatched. Germline V gives CDR1 LGHDT, CDR2 YNNKEL (reference sequence). Here the CDR3 reads CASSRTSGTDTQYF. CDR3 DNA sequence: TGTGCCAGCAGCCGGACTAGCGGCACAGATACGCAGTATTTT.

This clone has only one observation. The chain couples TRBV7-9 to TRBJ2-7, with 9 bases matching TRBD2. The J segment lost 6 bases and the V segment lost 0 bases, leaving 6 bases of the junction unmatched. The CDR3 contains 15 residues. Germline values: CDR1 SEHNR, CDR2 FQNEAQ (reference sequence). The CDR3 DNA reads TGTGCCAGCAGCTTAGCGAGCGGGGGGCATCGCGAGCAGTACTTC. It codes for CASSLASGGHREQYF. The entire variable domain, with the rest obtained from reference TRBV7-9 and TRBJ2-7, is as follows: DTGVSQNPRHKITKRGQNVTFRCDPISEHNRLYWYRQTLGQGPEFLTYFQNEAQLEKSRLLSDRFSAERPKGSFSTLEIQRTEQGDSAMYLCASSLASGGHREQYFGPGTRLTVT.

V is TRBV10-2 and J is TRBJ2-3; 15 bases align to TRBD2. V shed 6 bases and J 0 bases; nucleotides not matched to a gene: 10. This CDR3 comprises 19 residues. Germline CDR1 WSHSY, CDR2 SAAADI. The CDR3 protein is CASSPGLAGGRSSTDTQYF. In DNA, the CDR3 is TGCGCCAGCAGCCCGGGACTAGCGGGGGGTCGCTCTAGCACAGATACGCAGTATTTT.

The chain links TRBV15 to TRBJ2-7; 9 bases agree with TRBD1. The CDR3 contains 14 residues. V was pared by 5 bases and J by 7 bases, with 9 bases of the junction left unmatched. Germline values: CDR1 LNHNV, CDR2 YYDKDF (reference sequence). The CDR3 here is CATSRPGQGWEQYF. The CDR3 DNA reads TGTGCCACCAGCCGACCGGGACAGGGATGGGAGCAGTACTTC.

The chain combines TRBV7-2 with TRBJ1-4, with 8 bases lining up with TRBD1. The V segment lost 5 bases and the J segment 4 bases; nucleotides outside the gene matches: 6. Germline CDR1 is SGHTA and CDR2 is FQGNSA. This CDR3 is 15 amino acids long. CDR3 in amino acids: CASSEGTGLNEKLFF. DNA of the CDR3: TGTGCCAGCAGCGAGGGGACAGGACTTAATGAAAAACTGTTTTTT. The complete variable domain, with remaining parts taken from reference TRBV7-2 and TRBJ1-4, reads GAGVSQSPSNKVTEKGKDVELRCDPISGHTALYWYRQSLGQGLEFLIYFQGNSAPDKSGLPSDRFSAERTGGSVSTLTIQRTQQEDSAVYLCASSEGTGLNEKLFFGSGTQLSVL.

V and J are TRBV18 and TRBJ2-4; no clear D. Trimming cost V 3 bases and J 1 base, with 13 bases left between them. Germline assignment: CDR1 KGHSH and CDR2 LQKENI. The CDR3 spans 16 residues. CDR3 in DNA: TGTGCCAGCTCACCCGAAATAAGACGGGCCAAAAACATTCAGTACTTC. Encoded protein: CASSPEIRRAKNIQYF. Supplemented by reference TRBV18 and TRBJ2-4, the full variable domain reads NAGVMQNPRHLVRRRGQEARLRCSPMKGHSHVYWYRQLPEEGLKFMVYLQKENIIDESGMPKERFSAEFPKEGPSILRIQQVVRGDSAAYFCASSPEIRRAKNIQYFGAGTRLSVL.

The chain carries TRBV5-1 and TRBJ1-1; D is uncertain. Germline V CDR1 and CDR2: SGHRS, YFSETQ. The CDR3 is made up of 14 amino acids. V dropped 5 bases and J dropped 4 bases, with 15 bases sitting between them. The DNA of the CDR3 is TGCGCCAGCAGTCCTCGGGAGGGTTTCACTGAAGCTTTCTTT. Residues: CASSPREGFTEAFF.

This clone was recorded once. The chain employs TRBV28 and TRBJ2-1; D possibly corresponds to TRBD1 (5 bases). V was trimmed by 6 bases and J by 6 bases, leaving 9 bases between them. CDR1 and CDR2 (germline): MDHEN, SYDVKM. The CDR3 loop spans 12 amino acids. CDR3 sequence reads: CASSRQFNEQFF. The CDR3 nucleotides are TGTGCCAGCAGCCGACAGTTCAATGAGCAGTTCTTC.

This clone is medium-sized. Written as DNA, the CDR3 is TGTGCCAGCCAGGGACAGATTAACACCGGGGAGCTGTTTTTT. This gives the protein CASQGQINTGELFF. The chain couples TRBV11-2 to TRBJ2-2, with 7 bases lining up with TRBD1. In germline, CDR1 is SGHAT, CDR2 FQNNGV. V dropped 8 bases and J dropped 2; count of bases not matched to a gene: 5. The CDR3 totals 14 residues.